Following are 28 T cell receptor beta chains from one sample sequenced in a study of blood T cell repertoires in COVID-19. Repertoires were generated with immunoSEQ multiplex PCR, while TCRdb's copy carries only in-frame clones and drops some. The top ten hold roughly 5.3% of the sample, which has more than 95,000 clones, roughly 89% seen once. The sample taken for sequencing was peripheral blood. These TCRs come from a human donor in a cohort sampled during active COVID-19.

The rearrangement uses TRBV30 and TRBJ1-2; maybe TRBD1 (5 bases). V was cut by 3 bases and J by 2 bases, with 10 bases left in between. Germline values: CDR1 GTSNPN, CDR2 SVGIG (reference sequence). The CDR3 length is 13 residues. The CDR3 nucleotides read TGTGCCTGGAGGCCGCGGGGCAACTATGGCTACACCTTC. Residues: CAWRPRGNYGYTF.

V is TRBV7-2 and J is TRBJ2-7; 7 bases are a match to TRBD2. Germline values: CDR1 SGHTA, CDR2 FQGNSA. The CDR3 runs to 16 residues. With V trimmed by 3 bases and J by 4 bases, 12 bases remained unmatched. CDR3 DNA sequence: TGTGCCAGCAGCTTGGGAGGGAGGACCCGAGGGTACGAGCAGTACTTC. It is translated as CASSLGGRTRGYEQYF.

The J gene is TRBJ1-5, the V gene TRBV6-5, with a possible D match to TRBD1 (5 bases). CDR1 is MNHEY and CDR2 is SVGAGI in the germline V gene. Trimming took 6 bases from V and 0 from J, leaving 9 bases between them. The CDR3 spans 14 residues. The CDR3 here is CASRGGGSNQPQHF. CDR3 bases: TGTGCCAGCAGGGGCGGGGGTAGCAATCAGCCCCAGCATTTT.

J is TRBJ2-3 and V is TRBV6-2 or TRBV6-3; D might be TRBD2 (7 bases). The CDR3 length is 15 residues. The germline V and J ends were trimmed by 3 bases and 6 bases, with 16 bases remaining between them. Germline assignment: CDR1 MNHEY and CDR2 SVGEGT. The DNA for the CDR3 is TGTGCCAGCAGTTATAGTCGGGGGGCAGGGGATACGCAGTATTTT. Amino acids: CASSYSRGAGDTQYF.

The V call is TRBV6-5, the J call TRBJ2-6, with 7 bases fitting TRBD1. V lost 7 bases to trimming and J lost 4 bases; unmatched junction nucleotides: 4. Germline V gene lookup returns CDR1 MNHEY and CDR2 SVGAGI. The CDR3 runs 14 residues. The CDR3 sequence is CASNEGAGANVLTF. CDR3 coding DNA: TGTGCCAGCAACGAGGGGGCCGGGGCCAACGTCCTGACTTTC.

The V and J genes are TRBV28 and TRBJ2-2; a possible D gene is TRBD2 (6 bases). The V end was cut by 5 bases, the J end by 4 bases, with 11 bases between. CDR3 length equals 14 residues. CDR1 is MDHEN and CDR2 is SYDVKM in the germline V gene. The CDR3 DNA sequence: TGTGCCAGCAGTGCGGGGACTCTCACCGGGGAGCTGTTTTTT. This sequence encodes CASSAGTLTGELFF.

This clone was found once. The chain couples TRBV28 to TRBJ1-4; TRBD1 matches at 10 bases. The CDR3 is 15 residues long. Germline V gene lookup returns CDR1 MDHEN and CDR2 SYDVKM. Trimming cost V 5 bases and J 3 bases; bases outside gene matches: 3. The CDR3 spells CASSTGTGANEKLFF. DNA of the CDR3: TGTGCCAGCAGTACCGGGACAGGGGCTAATGAAAAACTGTTTTTT.

The rearrangement joins TRBV29-1 to TRBJ2-7, with D possibly matching TRBD2 (6 bases). The CDR3 sequence is 15 residues long. Trimming took off 0 bases at V and 6 bases at J, with 18 bases between the two ends. Germline loops: CDR1 SQVTM, CDR2 ANQGSEA. In DNA form, the CDR3 reads TGCAGCGTTGAAGACGGGACTTTGGCCCTGAGCGAGCAGTACTTC. Its protein product is CSVEDGTLALSEQYF.

This clone was seen once. J is TRBJ2-7 and V is TRBV7-2, with 8 bases lining up with TRBD1. There are 17 residues in the CDR3. Germline values: CDR1 SGHTA, CDR2 FQGNSA. V lost 5 bases to trimming and J lost 1 base; unmatched junction nucleotides: 13. In nucleotides, the CDR3 is TGTGCCAGCAGCGACGCAGGGGGCACCCTTAGATCCTACGAGCAGTACTTC. It specifies CASSDAGGTLRSYEQYF. Full variable domain (rest looked up from reference TRBV7-2 and TRBJ2-7): GAGVSQSPSNKVTEKGKDVELRCDPISGHTALYWYRQSLGQGLEFLIYFQGNSAPDKSGLPSDRFSAERTGGSVSTLTIQRTQQEDSAVYLCASSDAGGTLRSYEQYFGPGTRLTVT.

J is TRBJ1-5 and V is TRBV19; D might be TRBD1 (5 bases). The length of the CDR3 is 15 residues. Germline assignment: CDR1 LNHDA and CDR2 SQIVND (reference sequence). Trimming took 8 bases from V and 4 from J, leaving 18 bases between them. CDR3 DNA sequence: TGTGCCAGTTCTTATGGGGGGGTGGAAAATCAGCCCCAGCATTTT. It specifies CASSYGGVENQPQHF.

This chain uses TRBV28 with TRBJ2-5, with D perhaps TRBD1 (6 bases). Germline-derived CDR1 and CDR2 are MDHEN and SYDVKM. V was trimmed by 2 bases and J by 5 bases, leaving 15 bases between them. This CDR3 contains 15 residues. CDR3 coding DNA: TGTGCCAGCAGTTTAGGGGGCGCGGTAGAGGAGACCCAGTACTTC. Translation: CASSLGGAVEETQYF.

The J gene is TRBJ1-1, the V gene TRBV7-8; unclear D gene. This CDR3 region has 15 residues. The germline V gene encodes CDR1 SGHVS and CDR2 FQNEAQ. CDR3 bases: TGTGTTTGCGTCGTTAGTCGGGTCCCGGTGGCTGAAGCTTTCTTT. This sequence encodes CVCVVSRVPVAEAFF.

The rearrangement uses TRBV5-8 and TRBJ1-1, with 8 bases lining up with TRBD1. Germline CDR1 SGHTS, CDR2 YDEGEE. The CDR3 sequence is 16 residues long. Trimming cost V 4 bases and J 0 bases; bases outside gene matches: 8. CDR3 in amino acids: CASSPRTGRMNTEAFF. The DNA of the CDR3 is TGTGCCAGCAGCCCCAGGACAGGGCGGATGAACACTGAAGCTTTCTTT. The whole variable domain, filled in from reference TRBV5-8 and TRBJ1-1, reads EAGVTQSPTHLIKTRGQQATLRCSPISGHTSVYWYQQALGLGLQFLLWYDEGEERNRGNFPPRFSGRQFPNYSSELNVNALELEDSALYLCASSPRTGRMNTEAFFGQGTRLTVV.

This chain joins TRBV3-1 (or the pseudogene TRBV3-2) and TRBJ2-7; 7 nucleotides agree with TRBD2. The length of the CDR3 is 14 residues. Germline loops: CDR1 LGHDT, CDR2 YNNKEL (reference sequence). V trimming: 4 bases; J trimming: 6 bases; junction bases outside the gene matches: 9. The CDR3 DNA reads TGTGCCAGCAGCCTTCCCAGCGGGATTGGCGAGCAGTACTTC. It specifies CASSLPSGIGEQYF.

The chain has TRBV12-5 and TRBJ2-1, with D possibly matching TRBD1 (6 bases). The CDR3 has 18 residues. V dropped 7 bases and J dropped 7 bases, with 29 bases sitting between them. Germline CDR1 and CDR2: LGHNT and FRNRAP. CDR3: CASAPPPGVRVRMNEQFF. Here the CDR3 DNA reads TGTGCTAGTGCCCCTCCCCCAGGGGTTCGAGTTAGGATGAATGAGCAGTTCTTC.

The rearrangement uses TRBV6-5 and TRBJ2-5; TRBD2 is a possible D gene (5 bases). Trimming stripped 7 bases from V and 1 base from J, with 16 bases between. CDR1 is MNHEY, CDR2 SVGAGI, per germline. The CDR3 length is 15 residues. The CDR3 reads CASTLTRAFQETQYF. The DNA of the CDR3 is TGTGCCAGCACCCTAACTAGGGCTTTCCAAGAGACCCAGTACTTC.

The chain carries TRBV2 and TRBJ1-4; TRBD1 aligns across 8 bases. With 8 bases clipped from V and 8 bases from J, the junction kept 13 bases outside the gene matches. This CDR3 contains 15 residues. CDR1 is SNHLY and CDR2 is FYNNEI in the germline V gene. In DNA form, the CDR3 reads TGTGCCAGCGCAGGGGGCGGCCTTGGAGGGGAAAAACTGTTTTTT. Translation gives CASAGGGLGGEKLFF.

This clone was detected only once. The gene calls are TRBV27 and TRBJ2-7; D is perhaps TRBD1 (6 bases). Germline values: CDR1 MNHEY, CDR2 SMNVEV (reference sequence). The CDR3 sequence is 13 residues long. The V gene lost 6 bases and the J gene lost 1 base, with 10 bases spanning the gap. CDR3 protein: CASSLRGSYEQYF. CDR3 in DNA: TGTGCCAGCAGCCTCAGGGGATCCTACGAGCAGTACTTC.

The J gene is TRBJ2-1, the V gene TRBV7-6, with TRBD2 identical over 8 bases. The CDR3 runs to 15 residues. Germline V gene lookup returns CDR1 SGHVS and CDR2 FNYEAQ. Germline trimming cut 5 bases from V and 6 bases from J; bases unmatched to any gene: 9. The CDR3 region has the DNA TGTGCCAGCAGCCTAACATTCGGGGGGGGCAATGAGCAGTTCTTC. It yields the protein CASSLTFGGGNEQFF.

The chain combines TRBV4-1 with TRBJ1-1, with 8 nucleotides matching TRBD1. J lost 4 bases, V lost 4 bases, and 8 bases had no gene match. Germline CDR1 is MGHRA and CDR2 is YSYEKL. This CDR3 is 15 amino acids long. The CDR3 protein is CASSPLAGGFTEAFF. The CDR3 DNA follows: TGCGCCAGCAGCCCTCTAGCAGGGGGCTTCACTGAAGCTTTCTTT.

The chain employs TRBV21-1 and TRBJ2-6; the table's D gene call, TRBD1, was not cross checked with the DNA. TRBV21-1 is flagged as a pseudogene. The CDR3 length is 21 residues. This CDR3 is CASSKGEVVQGPKVGANVLTF. CDR3 coding DNA: TGTGCCAGCAGCAAAGGGGAAGTGGTCCAGGGCCCCAAAGTTGGGGCCAACGTCCTGACTTTC.

V usage is TRBV4-1 and J usage is TRBJ1-1, with TRBD1 matching 8 bases. With V trimmed by 5 bases and J by 1 base, 6 bases remained unmatched. The germline CDR1 and CDR2 sequences are MGHRA and YSYEKL. This CDR3 is 15 amino acids long. CDR3 nucleotide sequence: TGCGCCAGCAGCATAGACAGGGGACGGAACACTGAAGCTTTCTTT. This encodes CASSIDRGRNTEAFF.

J is TRBJ2-7 and V is TRBV11-3, with 9 bases identical to TRBD1. Germline lookup yields CDR1 SGHNT and CDR2 YENEEA. The junction had 8 bases not matched to a gene; V was cut back by 5 bases and J by 3 bases. CDR3 length: 15 residues. The CDR3 sequence: CASSTYGQGNYEQYF. The CDR3 DNA reads as TGTGCCAGCAGCACATACGGACAGGGGAACTACGAGCAGTACTTC.

This chain joins TRBV7-2 and TRBJ2-1, with TRBD2 matching 7 bases. V dropped 5 bases and J dropped 6; count of bases not matched to a gene: 13. The CDR3 covers 16 residues. CDR1 is SGHTA, CDR2 FQGNSA, per germline. The CDR3 nucleotides are TGTGCCAGCAGCCTCGGACTAGTCTTAGCAGGCAATGAGCAGTTCTTC. It specifies CASSLGLVLAGNEQFF.

V and J are TRBV28 and TRBJ2-3, with TRBD2 identical over 11 bases. Germline values: CDR1 MDHEN, CDR2 SYDVKM. V lost 6 bases, J lost 5 bases, and 10 bases stayed unmatched. This CDR3 spans 16 amino acids. CDR3 sequence (DNA): TGTGCCAGCAGCACCGAGACTAGCGGGATCAAAGATACGCAGTATTTT. This sequence encodes CASSTETSGIKDTQYF.

This chain joins TRBV7-3 and TRBJ2-1, with 7 nucleotides matching TRBD2. This CDR3 spans 16 amino acids. J gave up 5 bases and V 5 bases, and 12 bases lay outside the gene matches. Per the germline V gene, CDR1 is SGHTA and CDR2 is FQGTGA. CDR3 nucleotide sequence: TGTGCCAGCAGCCCGTCCTCAGCTAGCGGTCACAATGAGCAGTTCTTC. Translation gives CASSPSSASGHNEQFF.

On this clone: Other nucleotide sequences in the sample specify the same CDR3. The chain carries TRBV18 and TRBJ1-5, with 9 bases fitting TRBD1. This CDR3 region has 14 residues. V lost 3 bases and J lost 4; bases outside the gene matches: 1. Germline assignment: CDR1 KGHSH and CDR2 LQKENI. CDR3 region: CASSPGQGNQPQHF. CDR3 DNA sequence: TGTGCCAGCTCACCTGGACAGGGGAATCAGCCCCAGCATTTT. Looking up the rest from reference TRBV18 and TRBJ1-5 gives the full variable domain: NAGVMQNPRHLVRRRGQEARLRCSPMKGHSHVYWYRQLPEEGLKFMVYLQKENIIDESGMPKERFSAEFPKEGPSILRIQQVVRGDSAAYFCASSPGQGNQPQHFGDGTRLSIL.

This clone turned up a few times. The chain recombines TRBV5-4 with TRBJ1-3; D gene unclear. Germline CDR1 and CDR2: SGHNT and YYREEE (reference sequence). This CDR3 comprises 15 residues. V lost 0 bases to trimming and J lost 8 bases, with 15 bases between them. The CDR3 nucleotides read TGTGCCAGCAGCTTGGCCGGGTACCGGTCGGACACCATATATTTT. Encoded protein: CASSLAGYRSDTIYF.